The TCR beta chain described here comes from a study of blood T cell repertoires in COVID-19. J gave up 4 bases and V 6 bases, and 7 bases lay outside the gene matches. Germline V lookup: CDR1 MNHEY, CDR2 SVGAGI. This CDR3 contains 14 residues. As processed by the authors: Quantification of nucleated cells was approximated via reference gene primer amplification. Assay used: immunoSEQ multiplex PCR; TCRdb lists only in-frame clones, some missing. V, J and clone size are taken as reported in that table, and D and trimming were inferred from the DNA itself. Of 45,000 to 55,000 clones detected, roughly nine tenths appear once; the ten largest clones hold around 8.3%.

The TCR originated in a woman between 40 and 55 years old with active COVID-19. This sequence joins TRBV6-5 and TRBJ1-1, with 8 bases aligning to TRBD1. The sequenced material came from peripheral blood. CDR3 sequence: CASRLQQGGTEAFF. CDR3 DNA: TGTGCCAGCAGACTCCAACAGGGGGGCACTGAAGCTTTCTTT.